Below are 7 T cell receptor beta chains sequenced from a single sample in a study of Ad26.COV2.S vaccination and SARS-CoV-2 variants. The sample's treatment: some 19 received Ad26.COV2.S at low or high dose, single or two shots; several received placebo; per-sample allocation not given. The study sampled participants on day 63 after the first vaccine or placebo injection. Sequencing used immunoSEQ multiplex PCR; TCRdb keeps in-frame clones, though not all of them. The sample has around 250,000 clones, 70% to 90% seen once. Sequences were derived from peripheral blood, sampled in a trial of Ad26.COV2.S vaccine versus placebo. The receptors stem from a person between 18 and 60 years old who received the Ad26.COV2.S COVID-19 vaccine or a placebo.

This clone was counted a single time. This CDR3 reads CASSLPGGSYNEQFF. Here the CDR3 DNA reads TGTGCCAGCAGTTTGCCGGGGGGGTCCTACAATGAGCAGTTCTTC. The chain couples TRBV28 to TRBJ2-1, with 8 bases identical to TRBD2. Per the germline V gene, CDR1 is MDHEN and CDR2 is SYDVKM. V shed 3 bases and J 1 base; nucleotides not matched to a gene: 2. This CDR3 has 15 residues.

The table lists this clone with a count of one. The same CDR3 also results from other DNA sequences found in this sample. This chain connects TRBV5-6 to TRBJ2-7; 7 bases match TRBD1. The CDR3 loop spans 12 amino acids. V gave up 2 bases and J gave up 4 bases; unmatched junction bases: 0. Germline CDR1 SGHDT, CDR2 YYEEEE. The CDR3 protein is CASSLQGYEQYF. Here the CDR3 DNA reads TGTGCCAGCAGCTTACAGGGGTACGAGCAGTACTTC.

V usage is TRBV10-3 and J usage is TRBJ2-5, with D perhaps TRBD2 (6 bases). Germline values: CDR1 ENHRY, CDR2 SYGVKD. V was clipped by 6 bases and J by 5 bases, with 7 bases between them. This CDR3 comprises 11 residues. The CDR3 sequence: CAIRAGETQYF. DNA for the CDR3: TGTGCCATCAGGGCGGGGGAGACCCAGTACTTC.

With regard to this clone: Distinct nucleotide sequences in the sample also encode this CDR3. The chain is built from TRBV18 and TRBJ2-3; D is ambiguous. CDR3 length equals 12 residues. With 3 bases removed from V and 0 bases from J, the gap between germline ends came to 1 base. Germline assignment: CDR1 KGHSH and CDR2 LQKENI. The CDR3 is CASSPSTDTQYF. The CDR3 DNA follows: TGTGCCAGCTCACCGAGCACAGATACGCAGTATTTT.

This chain connects TRBV15 to TRBJ1-1; unclear D gene. V lost 1 base, J lost 10 bases, and 10 bases lay in between. Germline lookup yields CDR1 LNHNV and CDR2 YYDKDF (reference sequence). The CDR3 consists of 12 residues. As DNA, the CDR3 is TGTGCCACCAGCAGAGGTGGTTTAGCAGCTTTCTTT. This encodes CATSRGGLAAFF. Full variable domain (outside the CDR3, taken from reference TRBV15 and TRBJ1-1): DAMVIQNPRYQVTQFGKPVTLSCSQTLNHNVMYWYQQKSSQAPKLLFHYYDKDFNNEADTPDNFQSRRPNTSFCFLDIRSPGLGDTAMYLCATSRGGLAAFFGQGTRLTVV.

The chain carries TRBV5-1 and TRBJ2-5, with D possibly matching TRBD2 (5 bases). In germline, CDR1 is SGHRS, CDR2 YFSETQ. The CDR3 is 15 amino acids. V lost 0 bases and J 2 bases, leaving 11 bases between the germline ends. CDR3 protein: CASSLGWGVQETQYF. The CDR3 DNA follows: TGCGCCAGCAGCTTGGGTTGGGGAGTTCAAGAGACCCAGTACTTC.

This clone has only one observation. This chain joins TRBV3-1 (or the pseudogene TRBV3-2) and TRBJ2-2; maybe TRBD2 (5 bases). The V end was cut by 5 bases, the J end by 7 bases, with 17 bases between. Germline V CDR1 and CDR2: LGHDT, YNNKEL (reference sequence). The CDR3 runs 15 residues. CDR3 bases: TGTGCCAGCAGCACCCCTCGAGCGGTGAGCGGGGAGCTGTTTTTT. Translating it yields CASSTPRAVSGELFF.